These 30 T cell receptor beta chains were sequenced from one sample in a study of Ad26.COV2.S vaccination and SARS-CoV-2 variants (dated by TCRdb to the early 2020s). In the paper's terms, the treatment or condition label means: 15 to 20 received Ad26.COV2.S at low or high dose, single or two shots; 5 received placebo; per-sample allocation not given. For vaccine and placebo recipients, the sequenced repertoires came from samples collected on day 63 after the first injection. The method behind the library was the immunoSEQ multiplex PCR assay. The clones in this table, taken by TCRdb from immuneACCESS, are in-frame only. Not every clone is retained; where verified, under half of the shortfall comes from an unresolved V gene, and the cause of the rest is unknown. The sample yields 400,000 or so clones; roughly nine tenths were counted once. The ten largest clones capture 3% to 3.5% of the sample.

The specimen was peripheral blood, collected in a trial of Ad26.COV2.S vaccine versus placebo. These receptors were obtained from a person between 18 and 65 years old who received the Ad26.COV2.S COVID-19 vaccine or a placebo.

This chain uses TRBV7-8 with TRBJ2-5, with D hard to call. The CDR3 consists of 11 residues. Deletions cut 5 bases from V and 1 base from J, with 2 bases between. Germline CDR1 SGHVS, CDR2 FQNEAQ. The CDR3 DNA reads TGTGCCAGCAGCCTCCAAGAGACCCAGTACTTC. It codes for CASSLQETQYF.

V is TRBV11-2 and J is TRBJ2-7, with TRBD2 as a possible D gene (5 bases). The CDR3 is 15 amino acids. In germline, CDR1 is SGHAT, CDR2 FQNNGV. V was trimmed by 3 bases and J by 6 bases, leaving 18 bases between them. The CDR3 sequence: CASSFSLWTDSEQYF. CDR3 DNA: TGTGCCAGCAGCTTCAGCCTTTGGACTGACTCCGAGCAGTACTTC.

The chain is built from TRBV5-8 and TRBJ1-5, with a tentative D call TRBD1 (6 bases). From germline, CDR1 is SGHTS and CDR2 YDEGEE. Between the trimmed V and J ends, which lost 0 bases and 7 bases, there was a span of 14 bases. There are 15 residues in the CDR3. As DNA, the CDR3 is TGTGCCAGCAGCTTGGTGGCAGGGGAGGAACAGCCCCAGCATTTT. Encoded protein: CASSLVAGEEQPQHF.

The chain joins TRBV6-6 to TRBJ2-7, with D possibly being TRBD2 (5 bases). Between the trimmed V and J ends, which lost 0 bases and 7 bases, there was a span of 16 bases. The length of the CDR3 is 15 residues. Germline CDR1 and CDR2: MNHNY and SVGAGI (reference sequence). The CDR3 here is CASSYSAQPPGEQYF. CDR3 sequence (DNA): TGTGCCAGCAGTTACTCTGCACAGCCACCGGGGGAGCAGTACTTC.

The chain is built from TRBV27 and TRBJ2-3; D uncertain. The CDR3 loop spans 16 amino acids. Germline CDR1 MNHEY, CDR2 SMNVEV (reference sequence). The germline V and J ends were trimmed by 0 bases and 2 bases, with 12 bases remaining between them. DNA for the CDR3: TGTGCCAGCAGTTTATCCATGGCCCGGTACACAGATACGCAGTATTTT. The encoded protein is CASSLSMARYTDTQYF.

This clone was observed once. The V call is TRBV5-1, the J call TRBJ1-5; D might be TRBD1 (6 bases). The CDR3 runs 15 residues. Germline V gene sequence: CDR1 SGHRS, CDR2 YFSETQ. Trimming took off 0 bases at V and 7 bases at J, with 14 bases between the two ends. The CDR3 DNA reads TGCGCCAGCAGCTTGGGACAGGACGGGGGACAGCCCCAGCATTTT. It encodes CASSLGQDGGQPQHF.

V usage is TRBV24-1 and J usage is TRBJ2-3, with 9 bases identical to TRBD2. V shed 4 bases and J 2 bases; nucleotides not matched to a gene: 9. The CDR3 length is 17 residues. Germline CDR1 KGHDR, CDR2 SFDVKD. The DNA of the CDR3 is TGTGCCACCAGTGACATCACGAGCGGGGGGTACACAGATACGCAGTATTTT. It encodes CATSDITSGGYTDTQYF.

This clone came up once. The rearrangement links TRBV10-3 to TRBJ2-2, with TRBD1 matching 8 bases. Germline values: CDR1 ENHRY, CDR2 SYGVKD. CDR3 size: 16 residues. The V gene end was trimmed by 6 bases and the J gene end by 6 bases; junction bases not matched to a gene: 12. As DNA, the CDR3 is TGTGCCATCAGGCGGGTGGGTCAGGGGGCGTCCGGGGAGCTGTTTTTT. This translates into CAIRRVGQGASGELFF.

The genes are TRBV10-2 and TRBJ2-5; no firm D call. Germline V gene lookup returns CDR1 WSHSY and CDR2 SAAADI. There are 15 residues in the CDR3. V lost 6 bases and J lost 7, with 21 bases in between. The CDR3 sequence: CASSPSGPTPGTQYF. CDR3 nucleotides: TGCGCCAGCAGCCCTTCCGGTCCTACCCCGGGGACCCAGTACTTC.

V is TRBV7-8 and J is TRBJ1-1; D is unresolved. The germline V gene has CDR1 SGHVS and CDR2 FQNEAQ. Trimming cost V 6 bases and J 3 bases, with 11 bases left between them. CDR3 size: 13 residues. As DNA, the CDR3 is TGTGCCAGCAGTCAGGACGGCTACACTGAAGCTTTCTTT. Translation: CASSQDGYTEAFF. The full variable domain, rest sourced from reference TRBV7-8 and TRBJ1-1, is GAGVSQSPRYKVAKRGQDVALRCDPISGHVSLFWYQQALGQGPEFLTYFQNEAQLDKSGLPSDRFFAERPEGSVSTLKIQRTQQEDSAVYLCASSQDGYTEAFFGQGTRLTVV.

The rearrangement uses TRBV18 and TRBJ1-1; 12 nucleotides line up with TRBD1. The CDR3 is made up of 17 amino acids. The J segment lost 5 bases and the V segment lost 2 bases, leaving 9 bases of the junction unmatched. Germline V gene data show CDR1 as KGHSH and CDR2 as LQKENI. The CDR3 spells CASSPIWDRGRRTEAFF. CDR3 in DNA: TGTGCCAGCTCACCAATATGGGACAGGGGGCGAAGAACTGAAGCTTTCTTT.

This chain connects TRBV5-1 to TRBJ1-2, with 8 bases matching TRBD1. Germline V gene data show CDR1 as SGHRS and CDR2 as YFSETQ. This CDR3 is 13 amino acids long. Losses at the gene ends were 2 bases for V and 4 bases for J; bases not matched to a gene: 1. CDR3 sequence (DNA): TGCGCCAGCAGCTTCGGGACAGGCTATGGCTACACCTTC. Its protein product is CASSFGTGYGYTF.

The J gene is TRBJ1-4, the V gene TRBV5-6; TRBD1 is a possible D gene (6 bases). The V end lost 3 bases, the J end lost 8 bases, and 17 bases lay between the germline ends. CDR1 and CDR2 from the germline V gene are SGHDT and YYEEEE. CDR3 length: 15 residues. In DNA form, the CDR3 reads TGTGCCAGCAGCTCCACCGGGACACGGTCGGAAAAACTGTTTTTT. This gives the protein CASSSTGTRSEKLFF.

V and J are TRBV18 and TRBJ2-3; tentatively, D is TRBD2 (7 bases). Trimming removed 6 bases at V and 6 bases at J, with 22 bases between. The CDR3 is 16 residues long. Per the germline V gene, CDR1 is KGHSH and CDR2 is LQKENI. This CDR3 reads CASSPFVRGGRDTQYF. As DNA, the CDR3 is TGTGCCAGCTCCCCTTTCGTAAGGGGGGGGCGGGATACGCAGTATTTT.

The rearrangement joins TRBV7-9 to TRBJ2-3; 7 bases agree with TRBD1. The CDR3 spans 16 residues. The germline V gene has CDR1 SEHNR and CDR2 FQNEAQ (reference sequence). The junction had 11 bases not matched to a gene; V was cut back by 5 bases and J by 3 bases. The CDR3 protein is CASSPYRGESTDTQYF. In DNA, the CDR3 is TGTGCCAGCAGCCCATACAGGGGAGAAAGTACAGATACGCAGTATTTT.

V and J are TRBV27 and TRBJ1-1; D is perhaps TRBD1 (6 bases). This CDR3 region has 14 residues. In germline, CDR1 is MNHEY, CDR2 SMNVEV (reference sequence). Trimming stripped 0 bases from V and 6 bases from J, with 11 bases between. CDR3 sequence: CASSLSVNRAEAFF. CDR3 coding DNA: TGTGCCAGCAGTTTATCGGTAAACAGGGCTGAAGCTTTCTTT.

This rearrangement joins TRBV18 to TRBJ1-1, with D unclear. Trimming left V 2 bases short and J 0 bases short, with 10 bases between. Germline V lookup: CDR1 KGHSH, CDR2 LQKENI. The CDR3 has 15 amino acids. As DNA, the CDR3 is TGTGCCAGCTCACCAGGACCTGGGGTGAACACTGAAGCTTTCTTT. Translation gives CASSPGPGVNTEAFF.

This clone was seen a few times. This chain connects TRBV20-1 to TRBJ2-7; possibly TRBD1 for D (6 bases). Germline CDR1 DFQATT, CDR2 SNEGSKA (reference sequence). This CDR3 contains 10 residues. Written as DNA, the CDR3 is TGCGGAGCCAGGGGCTACGAGCAGTACTTC. Protein product: CGARGYEQYF.

This clone was counted a single time. The gene calls are TRBV11-3 and TRBJ2-1; 9 bases align to TRBD2. J lost 8 bases, V lost 5 bases, and 16 bases had no gene match. The CDR3 is made up of 17 amino acids. The germline V gene encodes CDR1 SGHNT and CDR2 YENEEA. CDR3 sequence (DNA): TGTGCCAGCAGCCGCCCGCGTGTAGGCGCGGGGGGGCATGAGCAGTTCTTC. This translates into CASSRPRVGAGGHEQFF.

This clone has a handful of counts. The J gene is TRBJ2-1, the V gene TRBV2, with 9 positions matching TRBD2. The CDR3 is made up of 15 amino acids. The J segment lost 8 bases and the V segment lost 1 base, leaving 6 bases of the junction unmatched. CDR1 and CDR2 (germline): SNHLY, FYNNEI. The DNA of the CDR3 is TGTGCCAGCAGTGAAGTGGCGGGGGGGCTCGATGAGCAGTTCTTC. This gives the protein CASSEVAGGLDEQFF.

The chain joins TRBV19 to TRBJ1-4, with unresolved D. The germline V and J ends were trimmed by 6 bases and 7 bases, with 18 bases remaining between them. CDR1 LNHDA and CDR2 SQIVND come from the germline V gene (reference sequence). The CDR3 has 15 residues. CDR3 sequence (DNA): TGTGCCAGTAGACCGACTTCCATCGAATTTGAAAAACTGTTTTTT. Amino acids: CASRPTSIEFEKLFF.

This chain uses TRBV2 with TRBJ2-3, with 10 bases that match TRBD1. After removal of 10 bases from V and 2 bases from J, the junction contained 12 bases not matched to a gene. The CDR3 is 16 amino acids. The germline V gene encodes CDR1 SNHLY and CDR2 FYNNEI. CDR3 in DNA: TGTGCCACCCCTTGGGACAGGGGTCACCCCACAGATACGCAGTATTTT. This encodes CATPWDRGHPTDTQYF.

The chain combines TRBV5-1 with TRBJ1-4; D perhaps matches TRBD1 (5 bases). Between the trimmed V and J ends, which lost 4 bases and 3 bases, there was a span of 7 bases. The germline V gene has CDR1 SGHRS and CDR2 YFSETQ. The CDR3 spans 13 residues. CDR3 sequence (DNA): TGCGCCAGCAGCGGGGGGGCTAATGAAAAACTGTTTTTT. Translation gives CASSGGANEKLFF.

This clone occurred once. The chain joins TRBV29-1 to TRBJ2-7; maybe TRBD2 (6 bases). Germline V gene sequence: CDR1 SQVTM, CDR2 ANQGSEA. This CDR3 is 13 amino acids long. V was clipped by 5 bases and J by 1 base, with 12 bases between them. The CDR3 sequence is CSVRGGVSYEQYF. The CDR3 bases are TGCAGCGTTCGCGGAGGGGTGTCCTACGAGCAGTACTTC.

The rearrangement joins TRBV27 to TRBJ1-2; no clear D. V was clipped by 8 bases and J by 6 bases, with 22 bases between them. CDR1 and CDR2 (germline): MNHEY, SMNVEV (reference sequence). The CDR3 runs to 15 residues. In nucleotides, the CDR3 is TGTGCCAGCGACCCGTCGGCTGCCCTGGGGAATGGCTACACCTTC. Translating it yields CASDPSAALGNGYTF.

The chain joins TRBV19 to TRBJ1-1, with D perhaps TRBD1 (6 bases). This CDR3 is 12 amino acids long. Germline V gene data show CDR1 as LNHDA and CDR2 as SQIVND (reference sequence). V lost 11 bases and J 1 base, leaving 11 bases between the germline ends. CDR3 sequence: CAVQGRNTEAFF. CDR3 nucleotide sequence: TGTGCCGTGCAGGGGCGGAACACTGAAGCTTTCTTT.

J is TRBJ1-1 and V is TRBV9, with 7 bases identical to TRBD1. In germline, CDR1 is SGDLS, CDR2 YYNGEE. CDR3 length: 17 residues. The V and J ends lost 3 bases and 5 bases, in that order; junction bases with no gene match: 16. The DNA for the CDR3 is TGTGCCAGCAGCGAGATAAGACAGGGATCGTGGGAGACTGAAGCTTTCTTT. Translating it yields CASSEIRQGSWETEAFF.

The table lists this clone with a count of one. The chain combines TRBV5-1 with TRBJ2-7; maybe TRBD2 (6 bases). The CDR3 loop spans 14 amino acids. Germline CDR1 is SGHRS and CDR2 is YFSETQ. Between the trimmed V and J ends, which lost 0 bases and 6 bases, there was a span of 13 bases. In nucleotides, the CDR3 is TGCGCCAGCAGCTTGGTGGCCGGAGGGCCCGAGCAGTACTTC. Translated, it gives CASSLVAGGPEQYF.

The J gene is TRBJ1-2, the V gene TRBV7-6; no reliable D call. Germline CDR1 and CDR2: SGHVS and FNYEAQ. Trimming took off 7 bases at V and 7 bases at J, with 13 bases between the two ends. The CDR3 totals 12 residues. The CDR3 bases are TGTGCCAGCAAATCCTTCGAGGGTGGCTACACCTTC. Its translation is CASKSFEGGYTF.

The chain employs TRBV11-2 and TRBJ2-3, with no clear D. Trimming took 4 bases from V and 4 from J, leaving 18 bases between them. Germline V lookup: CDR1 SGHAT, CDR2 FQNNGV. This CDR3 spans 16 amino acids. The CDR3 nucleotides are TGTGCCAGCAGCTCCATGCGGACCATTGGGTCAGATACGCAGTATTTT. Translating gives CASSSMRTIGSDTQYF. The full variable domain, rest sourced from reference TRBV11-2 and TRBJ2-3, is EAGVAQSPRYKIIEKRQSVAFWCNPISGHATLYWYQQILGQGPKLLIQFQNNGVVDDSQLPKDRFSAERLKGVDSTLKIQPAKLEDSAVYLCASSSMRTIGSDTQYFGPGTRLTVL.